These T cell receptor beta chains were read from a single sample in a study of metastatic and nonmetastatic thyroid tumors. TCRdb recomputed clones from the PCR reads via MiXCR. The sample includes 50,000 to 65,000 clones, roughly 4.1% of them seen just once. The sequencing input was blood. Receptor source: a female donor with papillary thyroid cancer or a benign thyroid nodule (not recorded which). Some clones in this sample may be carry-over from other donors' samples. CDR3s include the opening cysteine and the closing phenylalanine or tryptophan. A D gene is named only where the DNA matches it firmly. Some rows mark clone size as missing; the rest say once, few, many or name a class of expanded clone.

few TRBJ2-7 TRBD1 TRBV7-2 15 CASSLERQGTYEEYF TGTGCCAGCAGCTTGGAAAGACAGGGTACCTACGAGGAGTACTTC
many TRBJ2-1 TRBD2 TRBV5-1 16 CASSLRLAGGGNEQFF TGCGCCAGCAGCTTGCGACTAGCGGGAGGGGGGAATGAGCAGTTCTTC
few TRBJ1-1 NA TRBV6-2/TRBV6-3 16 CASNYRTVSSNTEAFF TGTGCCAGCAACTATAGGACAGTCTCTTCGAACACTGAAGCTTTCTTT
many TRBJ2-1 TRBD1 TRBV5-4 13 CATRDRNNNEQFF TGTGCCACCCGGGACAGGAATAACAATGAGCAGTTCTTC
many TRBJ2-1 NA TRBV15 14 CATSRDHGGGNLFF TGTGCCACCAGCAGAGATCACGGAGGGGGAAATCTGTTCTTC
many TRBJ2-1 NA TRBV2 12 CASTVSHNEQFF TGTGCCAGCACGGTCAGCCACAATGAGCAGTTCTTC
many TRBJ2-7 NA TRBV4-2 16 CASSQEGRAVSYEQYF TGTGCCAGCAGCCAAGAAGGGCGGGCGGTCTCCTACGAGCAGTACTTC
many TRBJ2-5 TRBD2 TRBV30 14 CAWSRGLALETQYF TGTGCCTGGAGTCGCGGACTAGCATTAGAGACCCAGTACTTC
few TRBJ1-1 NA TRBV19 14 CASSIWGARTEAFF TGTGCCAGTAGTATATGGGGGGCGCGCACTGAAGCTTTCTTT
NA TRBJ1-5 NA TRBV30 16 CAWSKPGTLSNQPQHF TGTGCCTGGAGTAAACCGGGGACCTTGTCCAATCAGCCCCAGCATTTT
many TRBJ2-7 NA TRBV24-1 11 CATSDTYEQYF TGTGCCACCAGTGACACATACGAGCAGTACTTC
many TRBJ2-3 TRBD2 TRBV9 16 CASSVDPGGGTDTQYF TGTGCCAGCAGCGTCGACCCGGGGGGGGGCACAGATACGCAGTATTTT
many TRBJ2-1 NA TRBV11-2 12 CASSLVTIEQFF TGTGCCAGCAGCTTAGTAACGATTGAGCAGTTCTTC
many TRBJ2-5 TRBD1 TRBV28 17 CASSSWGGQGEKRAQYF TGTGCCAGCAGTTCGTGGGGCGGACAGGGTGAAAAGAGAGCCCAGTACTTC
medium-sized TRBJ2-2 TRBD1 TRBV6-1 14 CASKTGEVAGELFF TGTGCCAGCAAGACAGGGGAGGTCGCCGGGGAGCTGTTTTTT
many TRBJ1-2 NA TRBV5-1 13 CASRHDDNYGYTF TGCGCCAGCAGGCATGACGACAACTATGGCTACACCTTC
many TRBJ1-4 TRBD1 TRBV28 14 CASSLTGDDEKLFF TGTGCCAGCAGCCTGACAGGGGACGATGAAAAACTGTTTTTT
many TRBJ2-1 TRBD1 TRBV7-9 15 CASRPTGRSGDEQFF TGTGCCAGCAGACCGACAGGGCGTTCCGGTGATGAGCAGTTCTTC
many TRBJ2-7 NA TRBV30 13 CAWSRQASYEQYF TGTGCCTGGAGTCGACAGGCCTCCTACGAGCAGTACTTC